The next 11 T cell receptor beta chains were all read from a single sample in a study of T cell responses to AZD1222 COVID-19 vaccine. Profiling relied on immunoSEQ multiplex PCR, and the TCRdb table lists in-frame clones only, not all of them. Altogether about 110,000 clones are present, 86% being singletons, with the ten largest covering under 4%. The sample here was peripheral blood, taken on day 0 of AZD1222 vaccination. These receptors all come from an adult in good health.

The chain couples TRBV15 to TRBJ1-5, with 7 bases matching TRBD1. The CDR3 runs 15 residues. V lost 1 base to trimming and J lost 3 bases; unmatched junction nucleotides: 3. Germline CDR1 LNHNV, CDR2 YYDKDF (reference sequence). The CDR3 region is CATSRGDSANQPQHF. The DNA of the CDR3 is TGTGCCACCAGCAGAGGGGACAGTGCCAATCAGCCCCAGCATTTT.

The chain has TRBV28 and TRBJ1-5; possibly TRBD1 for D (6 bases). This CDR3 region has 13 residues. Germline values: CDR1 MDHEN, CDR2 SYDVKM. The germline V and J ends were trimmed by 7 bases and 6 bases, with 13 bases remaining between them. CDR3 coding DNA: TGTGCCAGCACCCCTGGGGGCTTTCAGCCCCAGCATTTT. As protein: CASTPGGFQPQHF.

J is TRBJ1-2 and V is TRBV7-2, with a tentative D call TRBD1 (5 bases). V lost 5 bases, J lost 7 bases, and 17 bases lay in between. There are 14 residues in the CDR3. Germline loops: CDR1 SGHTA, CDR2 FQGNSA. CDR3 nucleotide sequence: TGTGCCAGCAGCCGGCCCGGGGCGCCTATTGGCTACACCTTC. This translates into CASSRPGAPIGYTF. Drawing the rest from reference TRBV7-2 and TRBJ1-2, the complete variable domain is GAGVSQSPSNKVTEKGKDVELRCDPISGHTALYWYRQSLGQGLEFLIYFQGNSAPDKSGLPSDRFSAERTGGSVSTLTIQRTQQEDSAVYLCASSRPGAPIGYTFGSGTRLTVV.

V and J are TRBV9 and TRBJ1-3; no reliable D call. V dropped 4 bases and J dropped 4 bases, with 15 bases sitting between them. CDR1 SGDLS and CDR2 YYNGEE come from the germline V gene. The CDR3 sequence is 15 residues long. The CDR3 sequence: CASSTRPDLGNTIYF. Written as DNA, the CDR3 is TGTGCCAGCAGCACCCGTCCCGACTTAGGAAACACCATATATTTT.

V is TRBV3-1 (or the pseudogene TRBV3-2) and J is TRBJ1-2; the D is unclear. The germline V and J ends were trimmed by 4 bases and 8 bases, with 20 bases remaining between them. Germline V gene data show CDR1 as LGHDT and CDR2 as YNNKEL (reference sequence). There are 15 residues in the CDR3. The CDR3 DNA follows: TGTGCCAGCAGCCTCCGTGGCGCACCCTTCAGCGGCTACACCTTC. Translated, it gives CASSLRGAPFSGYTF.

The chain carries TRBV7-9 and TRBJ2-5; no reliable D call. This CDR3 is built from 13 residues. Germline CDR1 SEHNR, CDR2 FQNEAQ (reference sequence). Trimming shortened V by 5 bases and J by 5 bases, and 12 bases separated the two germline ends. This chain's CDR3 is CASSPTALETQYF. CDR3 nucleotide sequence: TGTGCCAGCAGCCCCACAGCTTTGGAGACCCAGTACTTC.

CDR3 residues: CASSLRQSNQPQHF. The DNA of the CDR3 is TGTGCCAGCAGCTTACGGCAGAGCAATCAGCCCCAGCATTTT. This chain connects TRBV7-8 to TRBJ1-5, with D unresolved. Germline V lookup: CDR1 SGHVS, CDR2 FQNEAQ. V lost 2 bases to trimming and J lost 1 base, with 6 bases between them. This CDR3 is 14 amino acids long.

This clone was detected once. This chain links TRBV5-5 with TRBJ1-5, with a possible D match to TRBD1 (6 bases). The germline gives CDR1 SGHKS, CDR2 YYEKEE (reference sequence). Trimming took off 4 bases at V and 6 bases at J, with 17 bases between the two ends. The CDR3 totals 15 residues. CDR3 coding DNA: TGTGCCAGCAGCAGTCAGGGGTCCGTCGGTCAGCCCCAGCATTTT. It encodes CASSSQGSVGQPQHF.

CDR3 region: CASSQGRLSGGGNEQFF. CDR3 DNA sequence: TGCGCCAGCAGCCAAGGGCGATTAAGCGGGGGGGGCAATGAGCAGTTCTTC. V gene TRBV4-1 combines with J gene TRBJ2-1, with 10 positions matching TRBD2. The CDR3 consists of 17 residues. V dropped 1 base and J dropped 6; count of bases not matched to a gene: 9. Per germline, CDR1 MGHRA and CDR2 YSYEKL.

The chain combines TRBV20-1 with TRBJ1-6; 7 positions agree with TRBD1. Germline CDR1 is DFQATT and CDR2 is SNEGSKA (reference sequence). The CDR3 covers 16 residues. The ends lost 3 bases at V and 3 bases at J; junction bases unmatched: 8. CDR3 sequence (DNA): TGCAGTGCTAGTAAGGGGGACAGTCGCTATAATTCACCCCTCCACTTT. It codes for CSASKGDSRYNSPLHF.

This chain connects TRBV10-2 to TRBJ1-2, with 7 bases aligning to TRBD1. The germline gives CDR1 WSHSY, CDR2 SAAADI. V trimming: 7 bases; J trimming: 7 bases; junction bases outside the gene matches: 12. The CDR3 consists of 14 residues. CDR3 DNA sequence: TGCGCCAGCAATACAGGGGCGGCGCTGACTGGCTACACCTTC. Encoded protein: CASNTGAALTGYTF.